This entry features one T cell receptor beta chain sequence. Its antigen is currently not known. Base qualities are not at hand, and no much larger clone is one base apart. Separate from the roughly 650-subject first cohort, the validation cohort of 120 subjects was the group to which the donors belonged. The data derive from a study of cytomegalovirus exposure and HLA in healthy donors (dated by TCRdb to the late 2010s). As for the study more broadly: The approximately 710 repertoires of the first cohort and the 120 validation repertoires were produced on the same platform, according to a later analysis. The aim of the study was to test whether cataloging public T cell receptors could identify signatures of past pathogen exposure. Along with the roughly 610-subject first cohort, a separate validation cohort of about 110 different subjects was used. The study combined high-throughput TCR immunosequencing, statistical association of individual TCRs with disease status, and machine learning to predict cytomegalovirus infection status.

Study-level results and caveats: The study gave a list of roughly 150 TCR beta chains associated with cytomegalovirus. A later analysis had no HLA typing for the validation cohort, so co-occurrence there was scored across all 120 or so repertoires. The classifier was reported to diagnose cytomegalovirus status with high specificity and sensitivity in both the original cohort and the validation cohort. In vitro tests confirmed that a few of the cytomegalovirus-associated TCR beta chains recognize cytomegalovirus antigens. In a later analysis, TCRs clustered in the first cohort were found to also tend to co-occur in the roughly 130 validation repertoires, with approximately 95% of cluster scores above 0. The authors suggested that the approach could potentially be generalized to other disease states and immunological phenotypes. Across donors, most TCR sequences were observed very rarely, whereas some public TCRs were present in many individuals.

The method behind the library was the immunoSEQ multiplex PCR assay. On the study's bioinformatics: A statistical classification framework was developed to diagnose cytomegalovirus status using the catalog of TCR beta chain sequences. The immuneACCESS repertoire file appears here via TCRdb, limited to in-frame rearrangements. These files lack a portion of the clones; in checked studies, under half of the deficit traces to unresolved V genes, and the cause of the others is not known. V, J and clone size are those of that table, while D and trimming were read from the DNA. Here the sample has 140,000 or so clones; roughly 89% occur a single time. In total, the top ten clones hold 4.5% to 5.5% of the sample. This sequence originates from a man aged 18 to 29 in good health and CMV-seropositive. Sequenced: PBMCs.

The nucleotides are TGTGCCAGCAGCTCCAGCGGGAGAGGATACACCGGGGAGCTGTTTTTT. This encodes CASSSSGRGYTGELFF. The rearrangement combines TRBV5-4 with TRBJ2-2; the junction holds 8 bases that match TRBD2. In the germline V gene (reference sequence), CDR1 corresponds to SGHNT and CDR2 to YYREEE. The germline V and J ends show losses of 3 bases and 3 bases respectively, and no gene match explains 7 bases of the junction. From cysteine to phenylalanine, the CDR3 is 16 amino acids long. Here the CDR3 DNA is all that survives: 48 bases in frame from base 1.